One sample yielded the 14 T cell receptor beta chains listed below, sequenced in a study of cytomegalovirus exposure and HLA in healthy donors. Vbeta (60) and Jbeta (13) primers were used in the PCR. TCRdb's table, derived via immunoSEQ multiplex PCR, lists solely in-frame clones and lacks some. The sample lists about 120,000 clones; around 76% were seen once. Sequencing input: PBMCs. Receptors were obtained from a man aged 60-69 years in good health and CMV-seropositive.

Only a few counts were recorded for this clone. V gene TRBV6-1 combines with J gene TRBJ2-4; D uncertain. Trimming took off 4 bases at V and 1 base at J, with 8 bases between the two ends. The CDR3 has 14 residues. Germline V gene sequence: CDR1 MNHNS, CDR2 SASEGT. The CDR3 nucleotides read TGTGCCAGCAGTGGGAGCGTGGCCAAAAACATTCAGTACTTC. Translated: CASSGSVAKNIQYF.

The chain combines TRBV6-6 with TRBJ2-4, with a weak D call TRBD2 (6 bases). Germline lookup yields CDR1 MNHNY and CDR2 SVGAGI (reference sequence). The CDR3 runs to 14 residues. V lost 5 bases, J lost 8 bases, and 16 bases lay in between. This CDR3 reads CASSLGGIDDIQYF. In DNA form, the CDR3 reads TGTGCCAGCAGTCTCGGGGGAATTGACGACATTCAGTACTTC.

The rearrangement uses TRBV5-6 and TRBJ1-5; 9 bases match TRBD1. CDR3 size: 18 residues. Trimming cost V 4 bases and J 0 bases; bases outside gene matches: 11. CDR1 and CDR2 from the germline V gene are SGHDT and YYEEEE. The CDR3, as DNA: TGTGCCAGCAGCGCCCGGGACAGGGCCCTTTATAGCAATCAGCCCCAGCATTTT. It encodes CASSARDRALYSNQPQHF.

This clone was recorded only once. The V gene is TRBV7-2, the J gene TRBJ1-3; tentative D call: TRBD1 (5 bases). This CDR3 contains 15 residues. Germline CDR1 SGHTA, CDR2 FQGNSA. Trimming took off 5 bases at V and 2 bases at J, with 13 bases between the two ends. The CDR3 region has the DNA TGTGCCAGCAGCCAGGGTGTTCTAGCTGGAAACACCATATATTTT. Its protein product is CASSQGVLAGNTIYF. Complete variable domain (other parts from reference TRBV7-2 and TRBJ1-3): GAGVSQSPSNKVTEKGKDVELRCDPISGHTALYWYRQSLGQGLEFLIYFQGNSAPDKSGLPSDRFSAERTGGSVSTLTIQRTQQEDSAVYLCASSQGVLAGNTIYFGEGSWLTVV.

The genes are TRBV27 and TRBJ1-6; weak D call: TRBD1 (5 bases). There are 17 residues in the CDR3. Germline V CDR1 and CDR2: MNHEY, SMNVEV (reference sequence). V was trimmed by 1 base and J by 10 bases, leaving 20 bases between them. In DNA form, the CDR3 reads TGTGCCAGCAGTTTATTTCCCTGGCAGGGTAAAGGCTCACCCCTCCACTTT. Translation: CASSLFPWQGKGSPLHF.

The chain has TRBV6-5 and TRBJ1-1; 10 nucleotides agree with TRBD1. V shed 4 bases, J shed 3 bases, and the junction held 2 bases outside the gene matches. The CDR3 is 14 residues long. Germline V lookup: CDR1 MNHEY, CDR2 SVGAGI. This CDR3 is CASSLTGGHTEAFF. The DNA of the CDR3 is TGTGCCAGCAGTTTGACAGGGGGCCACACTGAAGCTTTCTTT.

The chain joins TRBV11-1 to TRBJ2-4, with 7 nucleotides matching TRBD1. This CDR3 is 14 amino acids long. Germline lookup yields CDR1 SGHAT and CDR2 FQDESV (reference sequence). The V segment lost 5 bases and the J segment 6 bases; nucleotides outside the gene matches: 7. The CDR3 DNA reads TGTGCCAGCAGCCCCCCGGGACAGAGAAACATTCAGTACTTC. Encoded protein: CASSPPGQRNIQYF.

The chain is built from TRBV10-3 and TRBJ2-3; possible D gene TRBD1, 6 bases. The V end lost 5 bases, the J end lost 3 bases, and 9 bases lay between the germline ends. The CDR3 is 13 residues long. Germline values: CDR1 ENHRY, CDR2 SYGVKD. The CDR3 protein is CAISLQGTDTQYF. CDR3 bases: TGTGCCATCAGTCTACAGGGAACAGATACGCAGTATTTT.

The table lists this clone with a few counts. The CDR3 DNA is TGCGCCAGCAGCTTGGCCGAAGGCGGGAGGGCCCTCGGCGAGCAGTACTTC. Amino acids: CASSLAEGGRALGEQYF. This chain connects TRBV5-1 to TRBJ2-7; 9 nucleotides align to TRBD2. The CDR3 loop spans 17 amino acids. The junction had 13 bases not matched to a gene; V was cut back by 0 bases and J by 6 bases. Germline V gene lookup returns CDR1 SGHRS and CDR2 YFSETQ.

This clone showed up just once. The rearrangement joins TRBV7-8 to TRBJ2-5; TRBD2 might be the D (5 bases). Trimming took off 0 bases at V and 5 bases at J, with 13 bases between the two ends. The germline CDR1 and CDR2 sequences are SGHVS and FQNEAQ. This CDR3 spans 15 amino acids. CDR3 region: CASSLAGVNFETQYF. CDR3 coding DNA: TGTGCCAGCAGCTTAGCGGGAGTAAATTTCGAGACCCAGTACTTC.

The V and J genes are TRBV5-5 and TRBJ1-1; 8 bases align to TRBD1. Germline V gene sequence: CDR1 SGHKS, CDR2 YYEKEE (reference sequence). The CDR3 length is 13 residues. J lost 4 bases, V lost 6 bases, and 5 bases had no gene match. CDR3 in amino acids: CASTQGAVTEAFF. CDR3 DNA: TGTGCCAGCACCCAGGGGGCGGTCACTGAAGCTTTCTTT.

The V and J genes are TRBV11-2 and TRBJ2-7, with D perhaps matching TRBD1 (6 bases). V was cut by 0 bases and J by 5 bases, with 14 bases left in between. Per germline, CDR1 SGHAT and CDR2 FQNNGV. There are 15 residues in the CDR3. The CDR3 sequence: CASSLDRQGHHEQYF. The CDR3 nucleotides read TGTGCCAGCAGCTTAGATCGGCAGGGGCACCACGAGCAGTACTTC.

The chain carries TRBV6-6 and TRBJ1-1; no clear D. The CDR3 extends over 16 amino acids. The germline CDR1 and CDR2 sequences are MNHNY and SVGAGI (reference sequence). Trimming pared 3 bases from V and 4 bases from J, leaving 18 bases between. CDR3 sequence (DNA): TGTGCCAGCAGTTATACGTACAGACCTTCGAGCACTGAAGCTTTCTTT. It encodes CASSYTYRPSSTEAFF.

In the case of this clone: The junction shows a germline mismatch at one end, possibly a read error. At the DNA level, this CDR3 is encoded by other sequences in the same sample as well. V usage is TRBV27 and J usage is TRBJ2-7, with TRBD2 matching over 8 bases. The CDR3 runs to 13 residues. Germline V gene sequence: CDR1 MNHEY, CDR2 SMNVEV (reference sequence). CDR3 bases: TGCGCCAGCAGTTTAGGGACTAGCTACGAGCAGTACTTC. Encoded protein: CASSLGTSYEQYF.